These T cell receptor beta chains were read from a single sample in a study of CD8+ T cells in alopecia areata. The repertoire was sequenced with immunoSEQ multiplex PCR; TCRdb's copy has only in-frame clones and lacks some. The sample has 200,000 to 250,000 clones, 57% seen once. The sequences come from CD4+ T cells sorted from blood, collected at week 0. The receptors shown here come from a human donor with alopecia areata. The CDR3 runs from the conserved cysteine through the conserved F or W. The D gene is left open where the match is weak. For some rows the clone size is stated as once, few or many, or as a class when expanded; others skip it.

V: TRBV30
J: TRBJ2-7
size: .
D: TRBD2
CDR3: CAWSVDSGTYEQYF
DNA: TGTGCCTGGAGTGTCGACAGCGGGACCTACGAGCAGTACTTC

V: TRBV5-4
J: TRBJ2-3
size: .
D: TRBD2
CDR3: CASRLAGGRDTQYF
DNA: TGTGCCAGCAGACTAGCGGGGGGGCGGGATACGCAGTATTTT

V: TRBV7-3
J: TRBJ1-2
size: .
D: TRBD1
CDR3: CASSDRGGYGYTF
DNA: TGTGCCAGCAGCGACAGGGGAGGGTATGGCTACACCTTC

V: TRBV5-1
J: TRBJ1-6
size: once
D: .
CDR3: CASSLGTNNSPLHF
DNA: TGCGCCAGCAGCTTGGGCACTAATAATTCACCCCTCCACTTT

V: TRBV7-8
J: TRBJ2-4
size: .
D: .
CDR3: CASSPRVLGNIQYF
DNA: TGTGCCAGCAGCCCCCGGGTGTTGGGAAACATTCAGTACTTC

V: TRBV10-3
J: TRBJ2-7
size: few
D: .
CDR3: CAISVRQNSYEQYF
DNA: TGTGCCATCAGTGTCAGACAGAACTCCTACGAGCAGTACTTC

V: TRBV7-9
J: TRBJ1-5
size: .
D: .
CDR3: CASSDRQGNQPQHF
DNA: TGTGCCAGCAGCGACCGACAGGGCAATCAGCCCCAGCATTTT

V: TRBV14
J: TRBJ1-1
size: .
D: .
CDR3: CASSLDSPTEAFF
DNA: TGTGCCAGCAGCCTCGACAGCCCCACTGAAGCTTTCTTT

V: TRBV4-2
J: TRBJ2-7
size: few
D: TRBD2
CDR3: CASSQDRSGVSYEQYF
DNA: TGTGCCAGCAGCCAAGATCGAAGCGGGGTCTCCTACGAGCAGTACTTC

V: TRBV30
J: TRBJ2-7
size: few
D: .
CDR3: CAWSRGRGRDEQYF
DNA: TGTGCCTGGAGTCGTGGGAGAGGAAGGGACGAGCAGTACTTC

V: TRBV2
J: TRBJ1-4
size: few
D: .
CDR3: CASLEGANEKLFF
DNA: TGTGCCAGCTTAGAGGGGGCTAATGAAAAACTGTTTTTT

V: TRBV5-1
J: TRBJ2-1
size: .
D: TRBD2
CDR3: CASSFPAGPSSYNEQFF
DNA: TGCGCCAGCAGCTTCCCAGCGGGGCCTAGCTCCTACAATGAGCAGTTCTTC

V: TRBV30
J: TRBJ1-2
size: few
D: .
CDR3: CAWSERNRGDGYTF
DNA: TGTGCCTGGAGTGAACGGAACCGAGGAGATGGCTACACCTTC

V: TRBV6-5
J: TRBJ2-7
size: .
D: TRBD1
CDR3: CASSGTGLPYEQYF
DNA: TGTGCCAGCAGTGGGACAGGATTACCCTACGAGCAGTACTTC

V: TRBV29-1
J: TRBJ2-3
size: .
D: TRBD2
CDR3: CSVVPPGLAADTQYF
DNA: TGCAGCGTTGTACCTCCGGGACTAGCAGCAGATACGCAGTATTTT

V: TRBV10-3
J: TRBJ2-1
size: once
D: .
CDR3: CAISQRVNYNEQFF
DNA: TGTGCCATCAGCCAGCGGGTGAACTACAATGAGCAGTTCTTC